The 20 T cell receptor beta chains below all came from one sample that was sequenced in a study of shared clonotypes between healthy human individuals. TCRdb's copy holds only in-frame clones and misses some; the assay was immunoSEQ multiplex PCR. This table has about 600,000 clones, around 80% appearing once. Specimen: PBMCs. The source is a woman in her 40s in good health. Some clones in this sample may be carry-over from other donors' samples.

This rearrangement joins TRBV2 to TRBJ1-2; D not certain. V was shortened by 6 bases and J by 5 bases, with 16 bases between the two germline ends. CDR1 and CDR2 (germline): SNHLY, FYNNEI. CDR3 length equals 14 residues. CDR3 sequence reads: CASSRGQAVYGYTF. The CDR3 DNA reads TGTGCCAGCAGCCGCGGTCAGGCGGTTTATGGCTACACCTTC.

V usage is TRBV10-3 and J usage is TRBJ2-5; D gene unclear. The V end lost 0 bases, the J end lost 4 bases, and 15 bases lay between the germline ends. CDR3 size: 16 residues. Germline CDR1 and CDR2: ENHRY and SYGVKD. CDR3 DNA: TGTGCCATCAGTGAGTCGAGGCGTGATTCGGGAGAGACCCAGTACTTC. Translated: CAISESRRDSGETQYF.

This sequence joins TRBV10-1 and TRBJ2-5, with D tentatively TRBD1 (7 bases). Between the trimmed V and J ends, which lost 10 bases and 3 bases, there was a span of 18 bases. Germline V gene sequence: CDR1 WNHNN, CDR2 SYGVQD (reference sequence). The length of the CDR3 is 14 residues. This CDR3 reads CAKPGGSRKETQYF. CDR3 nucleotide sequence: TGCGCCAAACCAGGGGGGAGTAGGAAAGAGACCCAGTACTTC.

The CDR3 is CASGNYAHNEQFF. The CDR3 nucleotides read TGTGCCAGCGGAAACTACGCACACAATGAGCAGTTCTTC. V and J are TRBV21-1 and TRBJ2-1; no check of the table's D call, TRBD2, against the DNA was made. TRBV21-1 corresponds to a pseudogene. CDR3 length: 13 residues.

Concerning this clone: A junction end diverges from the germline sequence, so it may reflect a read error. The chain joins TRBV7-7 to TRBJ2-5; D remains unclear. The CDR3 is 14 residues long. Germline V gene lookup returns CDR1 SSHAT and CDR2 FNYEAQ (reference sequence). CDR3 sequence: CASSLDPGSETQYF. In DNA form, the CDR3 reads TGTGCTAGCAGCTTAGATCCGGGCTCGGAGACCCAGTACTTC.

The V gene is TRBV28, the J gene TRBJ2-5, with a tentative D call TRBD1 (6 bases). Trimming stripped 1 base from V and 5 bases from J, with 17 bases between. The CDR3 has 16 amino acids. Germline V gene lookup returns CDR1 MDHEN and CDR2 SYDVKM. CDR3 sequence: CASSLFQTGYRETQYF. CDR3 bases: TGTGCCAGCAGTTTATTCCAGACAGGCTACCGGGAGACCCAGTACTTC.

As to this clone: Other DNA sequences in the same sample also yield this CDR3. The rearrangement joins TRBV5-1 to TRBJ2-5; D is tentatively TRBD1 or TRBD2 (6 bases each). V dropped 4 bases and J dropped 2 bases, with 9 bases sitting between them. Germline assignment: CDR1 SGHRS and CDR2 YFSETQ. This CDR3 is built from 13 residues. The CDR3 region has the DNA TGCGCCAGCAGCCGGGGGCTTCAAGAGACCCAGTACTTC. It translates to CASSRGLQETQYF.

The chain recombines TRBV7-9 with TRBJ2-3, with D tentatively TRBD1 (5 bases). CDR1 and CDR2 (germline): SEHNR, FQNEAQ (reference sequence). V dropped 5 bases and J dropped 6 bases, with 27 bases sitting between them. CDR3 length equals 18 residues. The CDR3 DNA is TGTGCCAGCAGCCCCCGGCTAGGACACGGGCTGATCGGTGATACGCAGTATTTT. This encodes CASSPRLGHGLIGDTQYF.

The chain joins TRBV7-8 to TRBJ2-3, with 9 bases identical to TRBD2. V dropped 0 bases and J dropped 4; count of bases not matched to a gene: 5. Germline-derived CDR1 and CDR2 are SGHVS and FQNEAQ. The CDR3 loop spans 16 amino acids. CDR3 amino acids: CASSLAIQREADTQYF. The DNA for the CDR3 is TGTGCCAGCAGCTTAGCAATCCAGCGGGAGGCAGATACGCAGTATTTT.

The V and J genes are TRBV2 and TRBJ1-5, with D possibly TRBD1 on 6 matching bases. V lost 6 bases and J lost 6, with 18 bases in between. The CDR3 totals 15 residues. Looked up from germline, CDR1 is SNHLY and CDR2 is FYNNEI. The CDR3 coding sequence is TGTGCCAGCAGCCCCCGGGGGGGCCTCGCTCAGCCCCAGCATTTT. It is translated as CASSPRGGLAQPQHF. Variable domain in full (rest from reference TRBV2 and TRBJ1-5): EPEVTQTPSHQVTQMGQEVILRCVPISNHLYFYWYRQILGQKVEFLVSFYNNEISEKSEIFDDQFSVERPDGSNFTLKIRSTKLEDSAMYFCASSPRGGLAQPQHFGDGTRLSIL.

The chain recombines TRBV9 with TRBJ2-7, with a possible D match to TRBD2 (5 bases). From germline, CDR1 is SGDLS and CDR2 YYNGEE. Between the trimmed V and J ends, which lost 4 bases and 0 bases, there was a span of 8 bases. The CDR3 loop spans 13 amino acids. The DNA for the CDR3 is TGTGCCAGCAGCAGGGAGAGCTCCTACGAGCAGTACTTC. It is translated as CASSRESSYEQYF.

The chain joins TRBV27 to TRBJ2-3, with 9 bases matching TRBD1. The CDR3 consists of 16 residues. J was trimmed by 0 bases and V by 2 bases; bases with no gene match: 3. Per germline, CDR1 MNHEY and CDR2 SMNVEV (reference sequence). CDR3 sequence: CASSLNRGPSTDTQYF. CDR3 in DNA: TGTGCCAGCAGTTTAAACAGGGGGCCTAGCACAGATACGCAGTATTTT.

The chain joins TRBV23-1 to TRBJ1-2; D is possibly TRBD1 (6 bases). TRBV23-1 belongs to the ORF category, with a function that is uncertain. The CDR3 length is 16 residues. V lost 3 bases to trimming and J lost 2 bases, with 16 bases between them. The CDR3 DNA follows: TGCGCCAGCAGTCAGAAGGGGGACCGACTGAACTATGGCTACACCTTC. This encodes CASSQKGDRLNYGYTF.

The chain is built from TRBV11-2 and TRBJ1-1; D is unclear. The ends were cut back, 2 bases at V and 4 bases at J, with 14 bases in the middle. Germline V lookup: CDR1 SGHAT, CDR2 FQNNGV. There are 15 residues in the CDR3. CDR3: CASSLKGSEVTEAFF. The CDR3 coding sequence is TGTGCCAGCAGCTTAAAAGGTTCGGAGGTCACTGAAGCTTTCTTT.

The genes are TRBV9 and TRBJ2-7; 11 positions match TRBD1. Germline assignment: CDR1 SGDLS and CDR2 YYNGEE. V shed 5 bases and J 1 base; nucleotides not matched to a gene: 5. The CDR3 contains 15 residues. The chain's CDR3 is CASSLGQGASYEQYF. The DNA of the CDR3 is TGTGCCAGCAGTTTAGGACAGGGGGCTTCCTACGAGCAGTACTTC.

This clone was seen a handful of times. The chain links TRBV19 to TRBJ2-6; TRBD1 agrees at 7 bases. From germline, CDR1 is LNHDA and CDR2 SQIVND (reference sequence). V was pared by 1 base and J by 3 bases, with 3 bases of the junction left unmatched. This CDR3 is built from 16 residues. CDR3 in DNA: TGTGCCAGTAGTATAGGTTCAGGGGGTGGGGCCAACGTCCTGACTTTC. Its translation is CASSIGSGGGANVLTF.

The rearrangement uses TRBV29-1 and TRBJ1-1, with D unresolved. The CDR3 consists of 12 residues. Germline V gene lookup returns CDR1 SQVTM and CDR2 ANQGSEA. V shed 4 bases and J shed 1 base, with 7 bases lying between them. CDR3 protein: CSVVVSNTEAFF. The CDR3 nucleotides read TGCAGCGTTGTCGTCTCGAACACTGAAGCTTTCTTT.

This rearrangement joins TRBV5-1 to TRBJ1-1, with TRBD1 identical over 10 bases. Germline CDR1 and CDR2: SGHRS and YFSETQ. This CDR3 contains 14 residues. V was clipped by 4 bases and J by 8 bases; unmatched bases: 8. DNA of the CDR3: TGCGCCAGCAGCGCGGACAGGGGGGACTTGGAAGCTTTCTTT. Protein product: CASSADRGDLEAFF.

The CDR3, as DNA: TGCGCCAGCAGCTTGGAGGCAGGGGGAGGTTATGGCTACACCTTC. Protein sequence: CASSLEAGGGYGYTF. The chain has TRBV5-1 and TRBJ1-2; TRBD1 aligns across 7 bases. This CDR3 contains 15 residues. Trimming at V came to 0 bases and at J to 5 bases, leaving 7 bases not matched to a gene. CDR1 and CDR2 (germline): SGHRS, YFSETQ.

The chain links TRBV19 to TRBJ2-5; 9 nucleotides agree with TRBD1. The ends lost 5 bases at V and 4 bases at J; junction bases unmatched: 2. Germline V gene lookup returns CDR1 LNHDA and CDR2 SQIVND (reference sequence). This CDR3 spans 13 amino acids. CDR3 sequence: CASSEQGAETQYF. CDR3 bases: TGTGCCAGTAGTGAACAGGGGGCAGAGACCCAGTACTTC.